The entry below gives a single T cell receptor beta chain sequence along with its context. The antigen remains undetermined. The entry originates in a study of shared clonotypes between healthy human individuals. The study, taken as a whole, reports: Inspection by rarefaction showed sorted-subset sequencing to be incomplete despite large depth.

Germline CDR1 MDHEN, CDR2 SYDVKM. The CDR3 has 14 residues. The ends were cut back, 8 bases at V and 0 bases at J, with 10 bases in the middle. Those who donated, Caucasian adults without exception, all lived in Nashville, Tennessee. TCRdb keeps only in-frame clones here, not all; method: immunoSEQ multiplex PCR. Found here are millions of clones, 93% of them singletons; the top ten hold under 0.45%. The J gene is TRBJ2-2, the V gene TRBV28; D gene uncertain. This sequence was found in a man younger than 30 in good health. Some clones in this sample may be carry-over from other donors' samples. What was sequenced was naive CD4+ T cells from PBMCs. The subset here: CD45RA+ positively selected. CDR3 nucleotide sequence: TGTGCCAGCGTGTCCGGAGCGAACACCGGGGAGCTGTTTTTT. Translation gives CASVSGANTGELFF. Filled out from reference TRBV28 and TRBJ2-2, the complete variable domain reads DVKVTQSSRYLVKRTGEKVFLECVQDMDHENMFWYRQDPGLGLRLIYFSYDVKMKEKGDIPEGYSVSREKKERFSLILESASTNQTSMYLCASVSGANTGELFFGEGSRLTVL.